Listed here are 18 T cell receptor beta chains from one sample, sequenced in a study of naive and memory T cell subsets. An equimolar mix of two oligonucleotides served as the beta constant-region primer for TRBC1 and TRBC2. TCRdb re-analysed the UMI-ligation and nested PCR reads in MiXCR, keeping a single row per CDR3 protein. The profile covers some 83,000 distinct CDR3 sequences, with over 10% appearing a single time and around 0.99% taken by the ten largest. Sequencing was performed on central memory CD4+ T cells from blood. The receptors originated from a human donor in good health.

The chain links TRBV7-2 to TRBJ2-6, with a weak D call TRBD1 (6 bases). The germline CDR1 and CDR2 sequences are SGHTA and FQGNSA. V was pared by 7 bases and J by 3 bases, with 13 bases between. This CDR3 has 15 residues. CDR3 in DNA: TGTGCCAGCATCACCCCAGGGGTTGGGGCCAACGTCCTGACTTTC. This encodes CASITPGVGANVLTF.

The table lists this clonotype with a few counts. The V and J genes are TRBV11-2 and TRBJ2-7; a weak D match, TRBD1 (6 bases). V dropped 0 bases and J dropped 2 bases, with 11 bases sitting between them. CDR1 is SGHAT, CDR2 FQNNGV, per germline. The CDR3 runs 15 residues. The CDR3 DNA sequence: TGTGCCAGCAGCTTAGAACAGGGTGGAGCCTACGAGCAGTACTTC. Translated, it gives CASSLEQGGAYEQYF.

There are many counts of this clonotype. The chain uses TRBV7-8 and TRBJ2-3, with 12 positions matching TRBD1. Germline trimming cut 4 bases from V and 5 bases from J; bases unmatched to any gene: 13. CDR1 SGHVS and CDR2 FQNEAQ come from the germline V gene. The length of the CDR3 is 18 residues. CDR3 residues: CASSYPGGDRGRKDTQYF. The CDR3 bases are TGTGCCAGCAGCTACCCCGGGGGGGACAGGGGGCGTAAAGATACGCAGTATTTT.

V is TRBV20-1 and J is TRBJ2-3, with TRBD2 matching over 8 bases. With V trimmed by 6 bases and J by 1 base, 6 bases remained unmatched. This CDR3 has 14 amino acids. Germline V CDR1 and CDR2: DFQATT, SNEGSKA (reference sequence). The CDR3, as DNA: TGCAGTGCCCAAGCGGGAGAGGGCACAGATACGCAGTATTTT. Translated: CSAQAGEGTDTQYF.

The V gene is TRBV20-1, the J gene TRBJ1-4; D gene unclear. CDR1 is DFQATT and CDR2 is SNEGSKA in the germline V gene (reference sequence). The CDR3 runs 10 residues. Between the trimmed V and J ends, which lost 7 bases and 8 bases, there was a span of 8 bases. CDR3: CSVVVEKLFF. As DNA, the CDR3 is TGCAGTGTCGTGGTGGAAAAACTGTTTTTT.

This clonotype was seen at least ten times. The chain links TRBV29-1 to TRBJ2-1, with TRBD2 matching over 14 bases. Germline V gene data show CDR1 as SQVTM and CDR2 as ANQGSEA. V dropped 3 bases and J dropped 7; count of bases not matched to a gene: 5. The CDR3 contains 15 residues. The chain's CDR3 is CSVEGLAGARNEQFF. The DNA for the CDR3 is TGCAGCGTTGAGGGACTAGCGGGAGCCAGGAATGAGCAGTTCTTC.

In this sample, this clonotype turned up a few times. The chain is built from TRBV28 and TRBJ2-7; D ambiguous. The CDR3 is 11 amino acids. Trimming left V 3 bases short and J 7 bases short, with 7 bases between. Looked up from germline, CDR1 is MDHEN and CDR2 is SYDVKM. As DNA, the CDR3 is TGTGCCAGCAGTTTTAGGGATGAGCAGTACTTC. Protein sequence: CASSFRDEQYF. Supplemented by reference TRBV28 and TRBJ2-7, the full variable domain reads DVKVTQSSRYLVKRTGEKVFLECVQDMDHENMFWYRQDPGLGLRLIYFSYDVKMKEKGDIPEGYSVSREKKERFSLILESASTNQTSMYLCASSFRDEQYFGPGTRLTVT.

Only a few counts were recorded for this clonotype. This chain connects TRBV5-1 to TRBJ2-3; 10 bases agree with TRBD1. The V gene's germline CDR1 is SGHRS and CDR2 YFSETQ. Unmatched junction bases numbered 4, after V lost 4 bases and J lost 5 bases. This CDR3 comprises 14 residues. The CDR3 reads CASSMGQGIDTQYF. DNA of the CDR3: TGCGCCAGCAGCATGGGACAGGGGATAGATACGCAGTATTTT.

This clonotype was counted a few times. The J gene is TRBJ2-5, the V gene TRBV5-1; D might be TRBD1 (6 bases). Germline values: CDR1 SGHRS, CDR2 YFSETQ. V dropped 4 bases and J dropped 5 bases, with 18 bases sitting between them. The CDR3 consists of 15 residues. The CDR3 loop is CASSTQQGKEETQYF. Written as DNA, the CDR3 is TGCGCCAGCAGCACCCAACAGGGAAAGGAGGAGACCCAGTACTTC.

The chain couples TRBV28 to TRBJ1-3; 7 nucleotides align to TRBD1. The CDR3 covers 15 residues. Germline CDR1 and CDR2: MDHEN and SYDVKM. With V trimmed by 5 bases and J by 2 bases, 6 bases remained unmatched. The CDR3 loop reads CASSPGGSAGNTIYF. The CDR3 DNA reads as TGTGCCAGCAGTCCAGGGGGGTCGGCTGGAAACACCATATATTTT.

This clonotype was observed many times. The chain has TRBV2 and TRBJ1-1; 7 nucleotides align to TRBD1. Germline values: CDR1 SNHLY, CDR2 FYNNEI. J lost 5 bases, V lost 1 base, and 4 bases had no gene match. The CDR3 sequence is 14 residues long. DNA of the CDR3: TGTGCCAGCAGTGAAGAGACAGGGTGGACTGAAGCTTTCTTT. This encodes CASSEETGWTEAFF. Variable domain in full (rest from reference TRBV2 and TRBJ1-1): EPEVTQTPSHQVTQMGQEVILRCVPISNHLYFYWYRQILGQKVEFLVSFYNNEISEKSEIFDDQFSVERPDGSNFTLKIRSTKLEDSAMYFCASSEETGWTEAFFGQGTRLTVV.

This clonotype has just a few counts. The CDR3 protein is CASRGWTSGSPGELFF. The CDR3 nucleotides read TGTGCCAGCAGAGGGTGGACTAGCGGGAGCCCCGGGGAGCTGTTTTTT. The rearrangement uses TRBV6-5 and TRBJ2-2; the match to TRBD2 covers 13 bases. After removal of 6 bases from V and 6 bases from J, the junction contained 7 bases not matched to a gene. The CDR3 sequence is 16 residues long. CDR1 MNHEY and CDR2 SVGAGI come from the germline V gene.

The rearrangement links TRBV29-1 to TRBJ2-5; D gene unclear. Per the germline V gene, CDR1 is SQVTM and CDR2 is ANQGSEA. V was shortened by 3 bases and J by 2 bases, with 10 bases between the two germline ends. This CDR3 has 13 residues. The CDR3 bases are TGCAGCGTTGACCCGACTGTACAAGAGACCCAGTACTTC. As protein: CSVDPTVQETQYF.

The chain joins TRBV28 to TRBJ2-7; 9 bases align to TRBD1. Germline assignment: CDR1 MDHEN and CDR2 SYDVKM. The length of the CDR3 is 11 residues. CDR3 nucleotide sequence: TGTGTGACAGGGGGTGCCTACGAGCAGTACTTC. As protein: CVTGGAYEQYF.

CDR3 nucleotide sequence: TGTGCCAGCAGTTTCGGACAGGGGATGGGCGAGCAGTACTTC. This encodes CASSFGQGMGEQYF. The chain has TRBV6-5 and TRBJ2-7, with 9 positions matching TRBD1. This CDR3 contains 14 residues. The J segment lost 6 bases and the V segment lost 4 bases, leaving 7 bases of the junction unmatched. The germline CDR1 and CDR2 sequences are MNHEY and SVGAGI.

This clonotype was picked up one time. The V gene is TRBV7-2, the J gene TRBJ2-1; perhaps TRBD2 as D (6 bases). CDR3 size: 15 residues. The germline V gene encodes CDR1 SGHTA and CDR2 FQGNSA. Trimming shortened V by 5 bases and J by 4 bases, and 15 bases separated the two germline ends. The CDR3 bases are TGTGCCAGCAGCCCGAGCCGGGACTCATACAATGAGCAGTTCTTC. Translated: CASSPSRDSYNEQFF.

This clonotype was seen many times. This chain uses TRBV29-1 with TRBJ2-1; 7 bases match TRBD1. V shed 4 bases, J shed 0 bases, and the junction held 9 bases outside the gene matches. CDR3 length equals 16 residues. CDR1 SQVTM and CDR2 ANQGSEA come from the germline V gene. The CDR3 protein is CSVVTSGQSSYNEQFF. Written as DNA, the CDR3 is TGCAGCGTTGTCACCTCGGGACAGAGCTCCTACAATGAGCAGTTCTTC.

The chain uses TRBV6-2 or TRBV6-3 and TRBJ2-7; D gene ambiguous. CDR1 is MNHEY, CDR2 SVGEGT, per germline. The V end lost 8 bases, the J end lost 3 bases, and 17 bases lay between the germline ends. The length of the CDR3 is 14 residues. The CDR3 loop reads CASCSVPACYEQYF. CDR3 in DNA: TGTGCCAGCTGCTCGGTTCCGGCGTGCTACGAGCAGTACTTC.